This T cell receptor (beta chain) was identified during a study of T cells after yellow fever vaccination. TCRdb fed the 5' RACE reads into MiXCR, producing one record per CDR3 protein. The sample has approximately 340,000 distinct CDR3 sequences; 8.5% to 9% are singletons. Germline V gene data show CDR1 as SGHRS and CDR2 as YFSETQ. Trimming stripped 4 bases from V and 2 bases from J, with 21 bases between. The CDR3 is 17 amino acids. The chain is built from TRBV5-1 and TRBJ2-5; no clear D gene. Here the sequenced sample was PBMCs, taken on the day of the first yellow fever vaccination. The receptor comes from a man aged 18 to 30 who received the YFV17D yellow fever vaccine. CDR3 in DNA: TGCGCCAGCAGCGGAACGGCAAGCGCCTCCTATCAAGAGACCCAGTACTTC. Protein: CASSGTASASYQETQYF.